This is a list of T cell receptor beta chains from one sample in a study of PD-L1 blockade in urothelial cancer. TCRdb keeps only in-frame clones here, not all; method: immunoSEQ multiplex PCR. The table includes fewer than 50,000 clones, 84% detected once. The sample consisted of PBMCs, taken around atezolizumab (anti-PD-L1) treatment. The receptor set was obtained from a man between 65 and 80 years old with urothelial cancer. CDR3s include the opening cysteine and the closing phenylalanine or tryptophan. The order of the fields is D gene, V gene, clone size, J gene, CDR3 protein, CDR3 DNA. D genes are given only for firm matches. Size is omitted from some rows. Given values are once, few, many or a class for expanded clones.

d_call: -; v_call: TRBV5-6; clone_size: -; j_call: TRBJ1-5; cdr3_aa: CASSQNRGDDQPQHF; cdr3_nt: TGTGCCAGCAGCCAGAATAGGGGTGATGATCAGCCCCAGCATTTT
d_call: -; v_call: TRBV6-1; clone_size: -; j_call: TRBJ1-1; cdr3_aa: CASSDRAVTEAFF; cdr3_nt: TGTGCCAGCAGTGACAGGGCGGTCACTGAAGCTTTCTTT
d_call: TRBD2; v_call: TRBV27; clone_size: -; j_call: TRBJ2-4; cdr3_aa: CASSSAPGGAKNIQYF; cdr3_nt: TGTGCCAGCAGTTCCGCGCCCGGGGGGGCCAAAAACATTCAGTACTTC
d_call: -; v_call: TRBV5-1; clone_size: -; j_call: TRBJ1-1; cdr3_aa: CASSFPGDSNTEAFF; cdr3_nt: TGCGCCAGCAGCTTTCCAGGGGATTCGAACACTGAAGCTTTCTTT
d_call: TRBD1; v_call: TRBV7-9; clone_size: -; j_call: TRBJ1-2; cdr3_aa: CASSLQGGNYGYTF; cdr3_nt: TGTGCCAGCAGCTTGCAGGGGGGTAACTATGGCTACACCTTC
d_call: TRBD1; v_call: TRBV5-1; clone_size: -; j_call: TRBJ2-7; cdr3_aa: CASSLGQGPYEQYF; cdr3_nt: TGCGCCAGCAGCTTAGGACAGGGCCCCTACGAGCAGTACTTC
d_call: TRBD1; v_call: TRBV9; clone_size: -; j_call: TRBJ2-7; cdr3_aa: CASSAAPGQQYEQYF; cdr3_nt: TGTGCCAGCAGCGCCGCCCCGGGACAGCAATACGAGCAGTACTTC
d_call: TRBD1; v_call: TRBV19; clone_size: -; j_call: TRBJ1-3; cdr3_aa: CASSFLRDRRSGNTIYF; cdr3_nt: TGTGCCAGTAGCTTCCTTCGGGACAGGAGATCTGGAAACACCATATATTTT
d_call: -; v_call: TRBV5-1; clone_size: -; j_call: TRBJ1-4; cdr3_aa: CASSQAGGQGHEKLFF; cdr3_nt: TGCGCCAGCAGCCAGGCCGGGGGGCAGGGTCATGAAAAACTGTTTTTT
d_call: TRBD1; v_call: TRBV10-2; clone_size: -; j_call: TRBJ1-1; cdr3_aa: CASSATQGVLNTEAFF; cdr3_nt: TGCGCCAGCAGTGCTACACAGGGGGTGCTGAACACTGAAGCTTTCTTT
d_call: -; v_call: TRBV21-1; clone_size: -; j_call: TRBJ2-7; cdr3_aa: CASSNLKRTFYEQYF; cdr3_nt: TGTGCCAGCAGCAATTTAAAGAGGACATTCTACGAGCAGTACTTC
d_call: TRBD1; v_call: TRBV2; clone_size: -; j_call: TRBJ2-4; cdr3_aa: CASIWDRGKNIQYF; cdr3_nt: TGTGCCAGCATCTGGGACAGGGGTAAAAACATTCAGTACTTC
d_call: -; v_call: TRBV5-1; clone_size: -; j_call: TRBJ2-1; cdr3_aa: CASSTGTADEQFF; cdr3_nt: TGCGCCAGCAGCACGGGGACTGCAGATGAGCAGTTCTTC
d_call: TRBD1; v_call: TRBV19; clone_size: -; j_call: TRBJ2-1; cdr3_aa: CASKKGQVGIQKQFF; cdr3_nt: TGTGCCAGTAAAAAGGGACAGGTCGGGATTCAAAAGCAGTTCTTC
d_call: -; v_call: TRBV11-2; clone_size: -; j_call: TRBJ2-7; cdr3_aa: CASSLDLGYEQYF; cdr3_nt: TGTGCCAGCAGCTTAGACCTCGGGTACGAGCAGTACTTC
d_call: TRBD1; v_call: TRBV4-2; clone_size: -; j_call: TRBJ2-7; cdr3_aa: CASSLATDRANEQYF; cdr3_nt: TGTGCCAGCAGCCTCGCCACGGACAGGGCCAACGAGCAGTACTTC
d_call: -; v_call: TRBV28; clone_size: -; j_call: TRBJ2-5; cdr3_aa: CASSLLAEGETQYF; cdr3_nt: TGTGCCAGCAGTCTATTAGCGGAGGGAGAGACCCAGTACTTC
d_call: TRBD1; v_call: TRBV7-2; clone_size: -; j_call: TRBJ1-1; cdr3_aa: CASSRDRGDTEAFF; cdr3_nt: TGTGCCAGCAGCCGGGACAGAGGAGACACTGAAGCTTTCTTT
d_call: -; v_call: TRBV11-1; clone_size: few; j_call: TRBJ2-4; cdr3_aa: CASSSPPGNIQYF; cdr3_nt: TGTGCCAGCAGCTCCCCACCGGGGAACATTCAGTACTTC
d_call: TRBD2; v_call: TRBV2; clone_size: few; j_call: TRBJ2-1; cdr3_aa: CASSEWGSGRIYNEQFF; cdr3_nt: TGTGCCAGCAGTGAATGGGGAAGCGGGAGAATTTACAATGAGCAGTTCTTC
d_call: -; v_call: TRBV5-6; clone_size: once; j_call: TRBJ2-7; cdr3_aa: CASSLDTADTYEQYF; cdr3_nt: TGTGCCAGCAGCTTGGACACCGCGGATACCTACGAGCAGTACTTC
d_call: -; v_call: TRBV19; clone_size: -; j_call: TRBJ1-2; cdr3_aa: CASSMAPANYGYTF; cdr3_nt: TGTGCCAGTAGTATGGCCCCAGCTAACTATGGCTACACCTTC
d_call: TRBD1; v_call: TRBV7-2; clone_size: -; j_call: TRBJ2-3; cdr3_aa: CASSLWTGTDTQYF; cdr3_nt: TGTGCCAGCAGCTTATGGACAGGGACAGATACGCAGTATTTT
d_call: TRBD1; v_call: TRBV4-1; clone_size: -; j_call: TRBJ1-6; cdr3_aa: CASSLQEHRTGKSNVDSPLHF; cdr3_nt: TGCGCCAGCAGCCTCCAAGAGCACCGGACAGGGAAATCTAACGTAGATTCACCCCTCCACTTT
d_call: -; v_call: TRBV7-8; clone_size: once; j_call: TRBJ2-1; cdr3_aa: CASTEQGYEQFF; cdr3_nt: TGTGCCAGCACCGAACAGGGTTATGAGCAGTTCTTC
d_call: TRBD1; v_call: TRBV7-3; clone_size: -; j_call: TRBJ2-3; cdr3_aa: CASSSDRGDTQYF; cdr3_nt: TGTGCCAGCAGCTCGGACAGGGGGGATACGCAGTATTTT
d_call: -; v_call: TRBV7-2; clone_size: -; j_call: TRBJ1-2; cdr3_aa: CASSLAEGYGYTF; cdr3_nt: TGTGCCAGCAGCTTAGCCGAGGGCTATGGCTACACCTTC
d_call: TRBD1; v_call: TRBV28; clone_size: -; j_call: TRBJ1-2; cdr3_aa: CASSLAQGVEHGYTF; cdr3_nt: TGTGCCAGCAGTTTGGCTCAGGGGGTGGAGCATGGCTACACCTTC
d_call: -; v_call: TRBV7-8; clone_size: -; j_call: TRBJ2-2; cdr3_aa: CASSLRDFANTGELFF; cdr3_nt: TGTGCCAGCAGCCTAAGGGACTTCGCGAACACCGGGGAGCTGTTTTTT
d_call: TRBD1; v_call: TRBV5-1; clone_size: -; j_call: TRBJ1-1; cdr3_aa: CASSVAGGWEAFF; cdr3_nt: TGCGCCAGCAGCGTCGCAGGGGGGTGGGAAGCTTTCTTT
d_call: TRBD1; v_call: TRBV11-3; clone_size: -; j_call: TRBJ2-1; cdr3_aa: CASSSTTGARQFF; cdr3_nt: TGTGCCAGCAGCTCTACGACAGGGGCTAGGCAGTTCTTC
d_call: -; v_call: TRBV10-3; clone_size: -; j_call: TRBJ2-5; cdr3_aa: CAISESQGETQYF; cdr3_nt: TGTGCCATCAGTGAGTCGCAGGGAGAGACCCAGTACTTC
d_call: -; v_call: TRBV30; clone_size: -; j_call: TRBJ1-1; cdr3_aa: CAWSIREGTEAFF; cdr3_nt: TGTGCCTGGAGTATCAGGGAGGGGACTGAAGCTTTCTTT
d_call: -; v_call: TRBV20-1; clone_size: -; j_call: TRBJ1-1; cdr3_aa: CSAWKRVEAFF; cdr3_nt: TGCAGTGCTTGGAAGAGGGTAGAAGCTTTCTTT
d_call: -; v_call: TRBV11-2; clone_size: -; j_call: TRBJ1-5; cdr3_aa: CASSSIQGWGQPQHF; cdr3_nt: TGTGCCAGCAGCTCGATTCAGGGTTGGGGTCAGCCCCAGCATTTT
d_call: -; v_call: TRBV29-1; clone_size: once; j_call: TRBJ2-5; cdr3_aa: CSVQGGQETQYF; cdr3_nt: TGCAGCGTCCAGGGGGGTCAGGAGACCCAGTACTTC
d_call: TRBD1; v_call: TRBV10-2; clone_size: -; j_call: TRBJ2-1; cdr3_aa: CASSESTQGANEQFF; cdr3_nt: TGCGCCAGCAGTGAGTCGACTCAGGGGGCCAATGAGCAGTTCTTC
d_call: TRBD1; v_call: TRBV6-4; clone_size: -; j_call: TRBJ1-2; cdr3_aa: CASSLRQGYGYTF; cdr3_nt: TGTGCCAGCAGTCTTCGACAGGGATATGGCTACACCTTC
d_call: -; v_call: TRBV7-2; clone_size: once; j_call: TRBJ2-7; cdr3_aa: CASSPRREREQYF; cdr3_nt: TGTGCCAGCAGCCCCCGACGGGAGCGCGAGCAGTACTTC
d_call: -; v_call: TRBV28; clone_size: -; j_call: TRBJ1-2; cdr3_aa: CASSFRRSSYGYTF; cdr3_nt: TGTGCCAGCAGTTTCAGGAGGTCTAGCTATGGCTACACCTTC
d_call: -; v_call: TRBV7-9; clone_size: -; j_call: TRBJ2-2; cdr3_aa: CASSPMGQGYTGELFF; cdr3_nt: TGTGCCAGCAGTCCCATGGGGCAGGGCTACACCGGGGAGCTGTTTTTT
d_call: -; v_call: TRBV27; clone_size: -; j_call: TRBJ1-5; cdr3_aa: CASSLGRGDQPQHF; cdr3_nt: TGTGCCAGCAGTTTGGGGAGGGGGGATCAGCCCCAGCATTTT